A selection of T cell receptor beta chains follows, all from one sample in a study of blood T cell repertoires in COVID-19. Method: immunoSEQ multiplex PCR; TCRdb's copy keeps in-frame clones and lacks some. Seen here are about 280,000 clones, approximately 85% observed once, and the top ten hold 13%. The material sequenced was peripheral blood. The source of these receptors is a human donor in a cohort sampled during active COVID-19. Both conserved end residues are part of each CDR3. The D gene is left open where the match is weak. Clone size is not always given. Where it is, it says once, few, many or a class for expanded clones.

clone size	D gene	V gene	J gene	CDR3 protein	CDR3 DNA
.	.	TRBV18	TRBJ1-5	CASSPRARDLMPQHF	TGTGCCAGCTCACCCAGGGCTAGGGATTTAATGCCCCAGCATTTT
.	.	TRBV2	TRBJ1-2	CAPGGLGGYTF	TGTGCTCCGGGGGGGCTTGGTGGCTACACCTTC
.	.	TRBV9	TRBJ2-1	CASSVVTGSFNEQFF	TGTGCCAGCAGCGTAGTTACAGGGTCTTTCAATGAGCAGTTCTTC
once	TRBD1	TRBV19	TRBJ1-3	CASSAGDRVFGNTIYF	TGTGCCAGTAGTGCCGGGGACAGGGTTTTTGGAAACACCATATATTTT
.	.	TRBV11-2	TRBJ2-7	CASSLSPGNYEQYF	TGTGCCAGCAGCTTATCCCCAGGGAACTACGAGCAGTACTTC
.	.	TRBV6-1	TRBJ1-4	CASSEDRAGNEKLFF	TGTGCCAGCAGTGAAGATCGGGCAGGGAATGAAAAACTGTTTTTT
.	.	TRBV19	TRBJ1-4	CASRDLQGPNEKLFF	TGTGCCAGTAGGGACCTACAGGGACCAAATGAAAAACTGTTTTTT
.	.	TRBV2	TRBJ2-5	CAIQRNVNLGETQYF	TGTGCCATCCAAAGGAATGTCAATCTCGGGGAGACCCAGTACTTC
few	.	TRBV4-1	TRBJ1-2	CASSQDSRGGYTF	TGCGCCAGCAGCCAAGACTCGCGGGGAGGCTACACCTTC
.	TRBD1	TRBV19	TRBJ2-7	CASSKTGTGITYEQYF	TGTGCCAGTAGTAAAACCGGGACAGGGATAACCTACGAGCAGTACTTC
once	.	TRBV3-1/TRBV3-2	TRBJ2-7	CASSQSDSYEQYF	TGTGCCAGCAGCCAATCAGACTCCTACGAGCAGTACTTC
.	.	TRBV5-1	TRBJ2-3	CASSGRGGIGDTQYF	TGCGCCAGCAGCGGCAGGGGAGGGATAGGAGATACGCAGTATTTT
.	.	TRBV24-1	TRBJ2-2	CATSDSITGMGTGELFF	TGTGCCACCAGTGACTCGATTACGGGGATGGGGACCGGGGAGCTGTTTTTT
.	TRBD2	TRBV5-6	TRBJ2-6	CASSWGGLWARSGANVLTF	TGTGCCAGCAGCTGGGGAGGGTTGTGGGCCCGATCTGGGGCCAACGTCCTGACTTTC
.	TRBD2	TRBV7-3	TRBJ2-1	CASSYSSGSYNEQFF	TGTGCCAGCAGCTACTCTAGCGGCTCCTACAATGAGCAGTTCTTC
.	.	TRBV19	TRBJ2-5	CASSSSGGRETQYF	TGTGCCAGTAGTTCAAGTGGGGGGAGGGAGACCCAGTACTTC
.	.	TRBV27	TRBJ1-1	CASRASWQGLTEAFF	TGTGCCAGCAGGGCGTCTTGGCAGGGACTTACTGAAGCTTTCTTT
.	TRBD2	TRBV5-1	TRBJ2-1	CASSLGLAGDEQFF	TGCGCCAGCAGCTTGGGCCTAGCGGGCGATGAGCAGTTCTTC
.	.	TRBV12-3/TRBV12-4	TRBJ1-1	CASRGNTEAFF	TGTGCCAGCAGGGGCAACACTGAAGCTTTCTTT
once	TRBD1	TRBV6-5	TRBJ1-2	CATTPAGGRGYTF	TGTGCCACCACTCCTGCAGGGGGACGTGGCTACACCTTC
.	.	TRBV7-2	TRBJ2-3	CASSLVQYDTQYF	TGTGCCAGCAGCTTAGTACAGTACGATACGCAGTATTTT
.	.	TRBV27	TRBJ2-3	CASSLTGPADTQYF	TGTGCCAGCAGCCTGACAGGACCGGCAGATACGCAGTATTTT
.	.	TRBV5-1	TRBJ1-2	CASSLGELNYGYTF	TGCGCCAGCAGCTTGGGTGAACTTAACTATGGCTACACCTTC
.	.	TRBV11-2	TRBJ2-6	CASSLWSSGANVLTF	TGTGCCAGCAGCCTTTGGAGCTCTGGGGCCAACGTCCTGACTTTC
.	.	TRBV15	TRBJ2-2	CATSRGGRANTGELFF	TGTGCCACCAGCAGAGGTGGCAGGGCGAACACCGGGGAGCTGTTTTTT
.	TRBD1	TRBV5-1	TRBJ2-7	CASSLGGQANQQYF	TGCGCCAGCAGCTTGGGCGGACAGGCGAACCAGCAGTACTTC
.	TRBD2	TRBV5-1	TRBJ2-7	CASSLETSGSYEQYF	TGCGCCAGCAGCTTGGAAACTAGCGGTTCCTACGAGCAGTACTTC
.	TRBD1	TRBV10-1	TRBJ1-2	CASSDPYDRGLYYGYTF	TGCGCCAGCAGTGACCCGTACGACAGGGGGCTTTACTATGGCTACACCTTC
.	.	TRBV5-1	TRBJ2-2	CASSFTVPTGELFF	TGCGCCAGCAGCTTCACAGTCCCGACCGGGGAGCTGTTTTTT
.	TRBD2	TRBV19	TRBJ2-1	CASSATSAYNEQFF	TGTGCCAGTAGTGCGACTAGCGCATACAATGAGCAGTTCTTC
.	.	TRBV19	TRBJ1-5	CASSIDPRLSNQPQHF	TGTGCCAGTAGTATAGATCCTCGACTTAGCAATCAGCCCCAGCATTTT
.	.	TRBV6-1	TRBJ2-7	CASSEDPERSQYF	TGTGCCAGCAGTGAAGATCCGGAGCGGTCACAGTACTTC
.	TRBD1	TRBV18	TRBJ2-5	CASSPGQEETQYF	TGTGCCAGCTCACCGGGACAGGAAGAGACCCAGTACTTC
.	TRBD2	TRBV7-9	TRBJ2-1	CASSLLTPSGKQFF	TGTGCCAGCAGCCTCCTCACACCTAGCGGCAAGCAGTTCTTC
.	TRBD1	TRBV7-3	TRBJ2-5	CASSPRTGPQETQYF	TGTGCCAGCAGCCCCCGGACAGGGCCCCAAGAGACCCAGTACTTC
.	.	TRBV18	TRBJ2-6	CASSPRFSGANVLTF	TGTGCCAGCTCACCGAGATTCTCTGGGGCCAACGTCCTGACTTTC
.	.	TRBV27	TRBJ1-3	CASSSGQGNTIYF	TGTGCCAGCAGCTCCGGACAGGGAAACACCATATATTTT
.	TRBD1	TRBV5-4	TRBJ1-1	CASSSRQGAVTEAFF	TGTGCCAGCAGCTCCCGACAGGGGGCGGTCACTGAAGCTTTCTTT
.	TRBD2	TRBV4-1	TRBJ2-3	CASSLSGALPDTQYF	TGCGCCAGCAGCCTGAGCGGGGCCCTCCCAGATACGCAGTATTTT